Sequencing of this T cell receptor (beta chain) was carried out in a study of T-cell reconstitution after alpha-beta-depleted transplantation in children. Only a few counts were recorded for this clonotype. V was clipped by 6 bases and J by 3 bases, with 18 bases between them. Germline values: CDR1 MNHNS, CDR2 SASEGT. This CDR3 spans 16 amino acids. A library of TCRbeta sequences, prepared with unique molecular identifiers, was generated. Each CDR3 protein is one row after TCRdb ran MiXCR on the PCR reads. The table includes 420,000 or so distinct CDR3 sequences, about a tenth detected once. The clonotype originates from a human donor who donated a stem cell graft to a child with acute myeloid leukemia. This sample comprised PBMCs from the stem cell graft donor, obtained from the stem cell graft. The chain recombines TRBV6-1 with TRBJ2-1, with D possibly matching TRBD1 (5 bases). CDR3 nucleotides: TGTGCCAGCAGGCCCCTCCAGGACACCTACTACAATGAGCAGTTCTTC. Its translation: CASRPLQDTYYNEQFF.